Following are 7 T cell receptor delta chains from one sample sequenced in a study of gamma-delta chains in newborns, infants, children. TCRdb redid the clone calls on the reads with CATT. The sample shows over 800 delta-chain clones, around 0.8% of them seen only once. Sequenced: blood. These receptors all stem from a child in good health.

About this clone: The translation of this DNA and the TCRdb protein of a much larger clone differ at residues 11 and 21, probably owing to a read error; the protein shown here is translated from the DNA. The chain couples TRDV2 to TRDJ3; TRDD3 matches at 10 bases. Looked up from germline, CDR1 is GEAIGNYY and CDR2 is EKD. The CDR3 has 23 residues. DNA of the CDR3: TGTGCCTGTGACCTACCAAGTACTGGGGGATGCGCGCCAAGCTCCTGGGACACCCGACAGACGTTTTTC. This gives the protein CACDLPSTGGCAPSSWDTRQTFF.

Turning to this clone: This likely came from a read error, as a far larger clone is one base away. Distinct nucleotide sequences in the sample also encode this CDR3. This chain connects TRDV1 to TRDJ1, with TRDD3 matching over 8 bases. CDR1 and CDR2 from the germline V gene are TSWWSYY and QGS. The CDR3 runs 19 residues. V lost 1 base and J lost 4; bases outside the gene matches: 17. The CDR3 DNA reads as TGTGCTCTTGGGGAACCAAATCCACTGGGGGGTGTGTACATCGATAAACTCATCTTT. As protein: CALGEPNPLGGVYIDKLIF.

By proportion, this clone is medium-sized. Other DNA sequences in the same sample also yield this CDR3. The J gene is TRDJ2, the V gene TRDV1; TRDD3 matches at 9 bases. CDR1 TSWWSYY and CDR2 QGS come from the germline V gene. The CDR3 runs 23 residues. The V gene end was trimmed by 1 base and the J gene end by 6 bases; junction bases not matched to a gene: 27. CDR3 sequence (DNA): TGTGCTCTTGGGGAACCAGCGCTTCCTTCCGTCCTATACTGGGGGAGGTGGTCAGCACAACTCTTCTTT. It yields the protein CALGEPALPSVLYWGRWSAQLFF.

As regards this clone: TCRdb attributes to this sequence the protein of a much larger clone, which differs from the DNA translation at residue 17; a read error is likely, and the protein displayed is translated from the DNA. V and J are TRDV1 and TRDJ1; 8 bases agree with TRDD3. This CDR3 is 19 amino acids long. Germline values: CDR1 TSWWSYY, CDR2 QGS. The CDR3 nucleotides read TGTGCTCTTGGGGAACCAAACCCACTGGGGGGTGTGTACATCGATAAACCCATCTTT. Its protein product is CALGEPNPLGGVYIDKPIF.

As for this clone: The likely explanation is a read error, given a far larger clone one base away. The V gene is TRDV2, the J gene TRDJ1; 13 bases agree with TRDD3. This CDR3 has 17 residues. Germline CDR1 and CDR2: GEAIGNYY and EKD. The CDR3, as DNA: TGTGCCTGTGACACCCGTACTGGGGGATACGCCTCCGATAAACCCATCTTT. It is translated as CACDTRTGGYASDKPIF.

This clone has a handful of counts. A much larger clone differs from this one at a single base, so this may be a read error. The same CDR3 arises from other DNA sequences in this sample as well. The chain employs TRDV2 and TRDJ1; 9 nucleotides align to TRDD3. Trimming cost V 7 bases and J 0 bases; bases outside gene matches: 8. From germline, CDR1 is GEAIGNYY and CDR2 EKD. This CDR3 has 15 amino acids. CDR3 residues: CACDALGEYTDKLIF. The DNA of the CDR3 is TGTGCCTGCGACGCACTGGGGGAGTACACCGATAAACTCATCTTT.

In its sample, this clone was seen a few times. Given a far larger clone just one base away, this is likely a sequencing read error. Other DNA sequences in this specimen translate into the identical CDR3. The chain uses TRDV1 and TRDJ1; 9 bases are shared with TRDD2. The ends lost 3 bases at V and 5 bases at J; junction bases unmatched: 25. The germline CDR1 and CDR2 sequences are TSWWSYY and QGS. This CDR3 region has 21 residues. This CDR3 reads CALGEMSFLLFTTGRRDKLIF. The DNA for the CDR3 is TGTGCTCTTGGGGAGATGTCCTTCCTACTTTTTACTACCGGGCGGCGAGATAAACTCATCTTT.